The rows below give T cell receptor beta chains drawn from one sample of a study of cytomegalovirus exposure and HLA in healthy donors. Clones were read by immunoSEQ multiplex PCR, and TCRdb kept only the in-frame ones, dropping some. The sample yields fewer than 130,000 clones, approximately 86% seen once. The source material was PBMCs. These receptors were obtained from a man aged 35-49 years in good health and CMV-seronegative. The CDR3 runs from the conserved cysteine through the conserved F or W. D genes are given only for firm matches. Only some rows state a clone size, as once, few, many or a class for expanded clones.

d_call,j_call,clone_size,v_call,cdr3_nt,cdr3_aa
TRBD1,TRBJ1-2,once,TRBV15,TGTGCCACCAGCCCCACAGGGGAGTATGGCTACACCTTC,CATSPTGEYGYTF
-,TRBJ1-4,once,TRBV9,TGTGCCAGCAGCTCCTACCCACAGGTTCGAAGTGAAAAACTGTTTTTT,CASSSYPQVRSEKLFF
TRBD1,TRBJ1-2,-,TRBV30,TGTGCCTGGACCCACCCGGGACAGGGAAAGGGCGGCTACACCTTC,CAWTHPGQGKGGYTF
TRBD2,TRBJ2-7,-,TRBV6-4,TGTGCCAGCAGCACCGGGACTAGGGCGCCCCGGGACTCCTACGAGCAGTACTTC,CASSTGTRAPRDSYEQYF
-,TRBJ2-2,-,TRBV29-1,TGCAGCGTTGATCCCCGAGGGGGTAGCGGGGAGCTGTTTTTT,CSVDPRGGSGELFF
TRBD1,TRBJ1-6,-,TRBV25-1,TGTGCCAGCAAAAAGGACAGGGTAAAGGGCAATTCACCCCTCCACTTT,CASKKDRVKGNSPLHF
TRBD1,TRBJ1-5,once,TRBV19,TGTGCCAGTAGGACAGGGGATCAGCCCCAGCATTTT,CASRTGDQPQHF
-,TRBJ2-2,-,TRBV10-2,TGCGCCAGCAGTGAATTGGACACTACCGGGGAGCTGTTTTTT,CASSELDTTGELFF
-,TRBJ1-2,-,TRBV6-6,TGTGCCAGCAGGATAAACCGGGAGTTCACCCCTTCCTTC,CASRINREFTPSF
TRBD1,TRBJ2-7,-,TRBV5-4,TGTGCCAGCAGCTCTGTTACAGGGGGTATCGACGAGCAGTACTTC,CASSSVTGGIDEQYF
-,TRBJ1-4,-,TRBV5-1,TGCGCCAGCAGCTCGGACATGAGTCGAAGTGAAAAACTGTTTTTT,CASSSDMSRSEKLFF
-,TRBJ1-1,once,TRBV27,TGTGCCAGCAGTTTACGGGGGAACACTGAAGCTTTCTTT,CASSLRGNTEAFF
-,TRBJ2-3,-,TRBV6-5,TGTGCCAGCAGTTACTCCGGGGGTACGCAGTATTTT,CASSYSGGTQYF
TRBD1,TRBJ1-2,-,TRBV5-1,TGCGCCAGCAGCACGGGACAGCCCAACTATGGCTACACCTTC,CASSTGQPNYGYTF
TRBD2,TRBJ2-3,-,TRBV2,TGTGCCAGCGCTGTCAGCGGGGGACACACAGATACGCAGTATTTT,CASAVSGGHTDTQYF
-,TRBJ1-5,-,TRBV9,TGTGCCAGCAGCGTTAGCTCAGGGCCGAGCGTGCCCCAGCATTTT,CASSVSSGPSVPQHF
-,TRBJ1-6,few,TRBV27,TGTGCCAGCAGTTTAGGGGGGGCAGGGCGGCGGTCACCCCTCCACTTT,CASSLGGAGRRSPLHF
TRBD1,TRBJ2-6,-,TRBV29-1,TGCAGCGTAGAAGGGGGCTCAGGGGCCAACGTCCTGACTTTC,CSVEGGSGANVLTF
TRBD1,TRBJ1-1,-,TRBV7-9,TGTGCCAGCAGCACTTCGACAGGGCCTAACACTGAAGCTTTCTTT,CASSTSTGPNTEAFF
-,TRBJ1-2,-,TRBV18,TGTGCCAGCTCACCATCACAGGAGAACTATGGCTACACCTTC,CASSPSQENYGYTF
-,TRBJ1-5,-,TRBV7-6,TGTGCCAGCAGCTTGGGGGGAGGGCAGCCCCAGCATTTT,CASSLGGGQPQHF
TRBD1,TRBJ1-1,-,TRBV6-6,TGTGCCAGCAGTTTAACAACAGGGGTGAACACTGAAGCTTTCTTT,CASSLTTGVNTEAFF
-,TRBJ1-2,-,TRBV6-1,TGTGCCAGCAGTGCGAGCCTACAGGTTTACTATGGCTACACCTTC,CASSASLQVYYGYTF
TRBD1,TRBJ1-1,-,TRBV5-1,TGCGCCAGCAGCCAAAACGCGGCGGACAGGGAGGTTTTCTTT,CASSQNAADREVFF
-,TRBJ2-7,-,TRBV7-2,TGTGCCAGCAGCTTAGGTAGTGGTTACGAGCAGTACTTC,CASSLGSGYEQYF
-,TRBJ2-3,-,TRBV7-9,TGTGCCAGCAGCTTATCCGCGGGTAGCACAGATACGCAGTATTTT,CASSLSAGSTDTQYF
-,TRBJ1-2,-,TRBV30,TGTGCCTGGAGTGTAACCGTCGGGTATGGCTACACCTTC,CAWSVTVGYGYTF
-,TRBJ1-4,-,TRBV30,TGTGCCTGGAGTGTCCCCCGGACAGTCTATGAAAAACTGTTTTTT,CAWSVPRTVYEKLFF
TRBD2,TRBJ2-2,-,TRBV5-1,TGCGCCAGCAGCGGAACTAGCGATGTAACCGGGGAGCTGTTTTTT,CASSGTSDVTGELFF
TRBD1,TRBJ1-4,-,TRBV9,TGTGCCAGCAGCGTAGGGGTTCAGGGGGCAACTAATGAAAAACTGTTTTTT,CASSVGVQGATNEKLFF
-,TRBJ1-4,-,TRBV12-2,TGTGCAAGTCGGACCGGGACAGGGAATGAAAAACTGTTTTTT,CASRTGTGNEKLFF
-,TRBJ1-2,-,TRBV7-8,TGTGCCAGCAGCTTAGGGGGCGCGAATGGCTACACCTTC,CASSLGGANGYTF
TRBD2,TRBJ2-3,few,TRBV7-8,TGTGCCAGCAGCTTACAGGTAGCGGGGAGAGGCACAGATACGCAGTATTTT,CASSLQVAGRGTDTQYF
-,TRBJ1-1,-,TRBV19,TGTGCCGCCCGGGGGGAAATGAACACTGAAGCTTTCTTT,CAARGEMNTEAFF
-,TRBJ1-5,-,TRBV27,TGTGCCAGCAGTTCCAAACAGCCCCAGCATTTT,CASSSKQPQHF
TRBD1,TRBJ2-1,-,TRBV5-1,TGCGCCAGCAGCCAGACCGGGACAGGGGGCGATGAGCAGTTCTTC,CASSQTGTGGDEQFF
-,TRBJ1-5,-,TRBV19,TGTGCCAGTAGTATAATCGGGACACACAATCAGCCCCAGCATTTT,CASSIIGTHNQPQHF
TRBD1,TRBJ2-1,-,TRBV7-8,TGTGCCAGCAGCCCCCGGACAGGGGATCATGAGCAGTTCTTC,CASSPRTGDHEQFF
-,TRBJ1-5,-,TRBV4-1,TGCGCCAGCAGCCAGGTTTTCACATACACGCACAATCAGCCCCAGCATTTT,CASSQVFTYTHNQPQHF
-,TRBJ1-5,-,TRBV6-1,TGTGCCAGCAGTGACGGCAGGGCGATTGGCAATCAGCCCCAGCATTTT,CASSDGRAIGNQPQHF
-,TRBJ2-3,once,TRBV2,TGTGCCAGCAGTTCGCGAAGAGGCACAGATACGCAGTATTTT,CASSSRRGTDTQYF
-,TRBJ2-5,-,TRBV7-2,TGTGCCAGCAGCTTAGACGGAGGCAAGAGGACCCAGTACTTC,CASSLDGGKRTQYF
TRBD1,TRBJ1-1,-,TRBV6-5,TGTGCCAGCAGGGGGGGGACAGGAAAGAACACTGAAGCTTTCTTT,CASRGGTGKNTEAFF
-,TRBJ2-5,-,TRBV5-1,TGCGCCAGCAGCTTGGTTCGAGCCGAGGGGGTCGGTCAAGAGACCCAGTACTTC,CASSLVRAEGVGQETQYF